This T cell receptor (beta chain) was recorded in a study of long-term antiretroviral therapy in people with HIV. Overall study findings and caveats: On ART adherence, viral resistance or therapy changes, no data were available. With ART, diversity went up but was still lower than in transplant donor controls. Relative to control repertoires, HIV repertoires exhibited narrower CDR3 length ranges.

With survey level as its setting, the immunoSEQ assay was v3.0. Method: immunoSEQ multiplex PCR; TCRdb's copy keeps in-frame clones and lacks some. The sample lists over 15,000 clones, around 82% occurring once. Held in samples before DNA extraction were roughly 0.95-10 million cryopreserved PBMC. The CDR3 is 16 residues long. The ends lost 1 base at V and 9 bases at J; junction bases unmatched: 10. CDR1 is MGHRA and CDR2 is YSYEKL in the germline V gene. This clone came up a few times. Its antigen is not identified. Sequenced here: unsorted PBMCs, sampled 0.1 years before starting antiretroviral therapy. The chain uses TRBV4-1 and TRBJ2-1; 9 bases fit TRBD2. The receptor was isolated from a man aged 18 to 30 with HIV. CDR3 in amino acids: CASSQVGLSSGAEQFF. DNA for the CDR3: TGCGCCAGCAGCCAAGTGGGTCTCTCTAGCGGGGCTGAGCAGTTCTTC.